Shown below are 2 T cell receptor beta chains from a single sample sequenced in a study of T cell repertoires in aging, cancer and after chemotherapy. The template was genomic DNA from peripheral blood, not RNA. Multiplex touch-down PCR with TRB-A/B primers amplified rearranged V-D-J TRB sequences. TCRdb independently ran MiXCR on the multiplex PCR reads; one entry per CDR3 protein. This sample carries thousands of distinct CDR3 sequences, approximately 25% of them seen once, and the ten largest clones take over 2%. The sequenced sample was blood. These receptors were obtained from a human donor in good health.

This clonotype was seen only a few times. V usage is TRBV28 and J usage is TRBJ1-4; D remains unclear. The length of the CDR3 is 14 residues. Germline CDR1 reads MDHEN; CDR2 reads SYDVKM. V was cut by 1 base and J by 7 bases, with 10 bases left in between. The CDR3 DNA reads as TGTGCCAGCAGTTTATCGGGTACCGGTGAAAAACTGTTTTTT. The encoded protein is CASSLSGTGEKLFF.

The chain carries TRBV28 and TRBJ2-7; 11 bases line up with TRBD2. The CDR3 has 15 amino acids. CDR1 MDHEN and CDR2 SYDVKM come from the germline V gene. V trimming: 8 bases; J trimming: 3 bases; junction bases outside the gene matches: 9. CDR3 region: CASELAGEGGYEQYF. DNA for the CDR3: TGTGCCAGCGAACTAGCGGGAGAAGGGGGCTACGAGCAGTACTTC.